This record looks at one T cell receptor beta chain sequence and its context. The antigen is not known. Measured with immunoSEQ multiplex PCR; TCRdb has only the in-frame clones, and not every one. Of about 98,000 clones listed, about 87% were seen once; the top ten hold around 0.6%. V was shortened by 3 bases and J by 0 bases, with 18 bases between the two germline ends. CDR3 length equals 18 residues. Per the germline V gene, CDR1 is LNHDA and CDR2 is SQIVND (reference sequence). These data are taken from a study of a mutant IDH1 vaccine in newly diagnosed glioma. As for the study in general: Treated patients were roughly 60% male, approximately 38% female, mean age about 41 years. General observations from the study: Whatever changes occurred in top peripheral T cell clonotypes seemed unrelated to pseudoprogression. Vaccination elicited immune responses in 90% to 95% of patients.

Time point described: baseline, week 1 (first vaccination visit). This sample's treatment: pre-vaccination baseline after standard-of-care therapy. Sequenced material: PBMCs, taken from a glioma patient treated with radiotherapy, temozolomide or both. This clonotype was obtained from a woman in her fifties or sixties with glioma. The chain employs TRBV19 and TRBJ2-1, with D hard to call. The CDR3 sequence is CASSITDPGEISYNEQFF. As DNA, the CDR3 is TGTGCCAGTAGTATTACAGACCCTGGCGAAATCTCCTACAATGAGCAGTTCTTC. Together with reference TRBV19 and TRBJ2-1, the CDR3 gives the full variable domain: DGGITQSPKYLFRKEGQNVTLSCEQNLNHDAMYWYRQDPGQGLRLIYYSQIVNDFQKGDIAEGYSVSREKKESFPLTVTSAQKNPTAFYLCASSITDPGEISYNEQFFGPGTRLTVL.